The clone carrying this T cell receptor (beta chain) was counted many times. Its target is not known. The sample belongs to a study of T cells after yellow fever vaccination. CDR3 length: 17 residues. V gave up 5 bases and J gave up 0 bases; unmatched junction bases: 6. Germline V lookup: CDR1 LGHDT, CDR2 YNNKEL (reference sequence). Making TCR cDNA involved 5'RACE template switching, which added UMIs and a universal primer site. TCRdb reprocessed the 5' RACE reads with MiXCR, giving one entry per CDR3 protein. The sample has 200,000 to 300,000 distinct CDR3 sequences, 3.6% seen once; the top ten hold around 19%. General study points: Of the clonotypes, a small share occurred in both CD4 and CD8 compartments.

The TCR was taken from a man between 18 and 35 years old who received the YFV17D yellow fever vaccine. The V and J genes are TRBV3-1 and TRBJ1-6; 8 bases line up with TRBD1. The sequencing used PBMCs, collected 15 days after the yellow fever booster vaccination. In DNA, the CDR3 is TGTGCCAGCAGCGAAAGGGACAGGAGCTCCTATAATTCACCCCTCCACTTT. Translated: CASSERDRSSYNSPLHF.